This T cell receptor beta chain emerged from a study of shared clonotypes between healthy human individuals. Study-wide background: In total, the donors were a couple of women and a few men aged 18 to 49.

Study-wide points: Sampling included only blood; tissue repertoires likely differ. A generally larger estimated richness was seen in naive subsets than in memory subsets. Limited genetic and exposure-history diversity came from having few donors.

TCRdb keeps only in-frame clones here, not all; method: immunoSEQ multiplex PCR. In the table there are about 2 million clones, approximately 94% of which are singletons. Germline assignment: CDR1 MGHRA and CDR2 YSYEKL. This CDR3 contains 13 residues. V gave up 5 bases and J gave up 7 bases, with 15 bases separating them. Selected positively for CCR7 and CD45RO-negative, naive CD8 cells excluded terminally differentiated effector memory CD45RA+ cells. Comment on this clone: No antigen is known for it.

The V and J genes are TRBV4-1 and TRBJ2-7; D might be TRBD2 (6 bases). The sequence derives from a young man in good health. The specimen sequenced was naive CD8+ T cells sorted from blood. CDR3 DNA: TGCGCCAGCAGCTATAGCGGTTGGGAAGAGCAGTACTTC. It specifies CASSYSGWEEQYF.